Below, 8 T cell receptor beta chains from the same sample are listed, as sequenced in a study of radiotherapy plus CTLA-4 blockade in lung cancer. Clones were sequenced by immunoSEQ multiplex PCR, and TCRdb holds only the in-frame ones, with some missing. The profile shows 95,000 to 150,000 clones, 80% to 90% of them singletons. The specimen comprised peripheral blood, sampled from a patient treated with radiotherapy plus ipilimumab. The receptors come from a human donor with non-small cell lung cancer that progressed on radiotherapy plus ipilimumab.

V and J are TRBV6-6 and TRBJ1-2, with 7 bases that match TRBD1. The CDR3 is 16 amino acids. CDR1 is MNHNY, CDR2 SVGAGI, per germline (reference sequence). V shed 5 bases, J shed 4 bases, and the junction held 13 bases outside the gene matches. In nucleotides, the CDR3 is TGTGCCAGCAGTCCGCGGACAGGTCTACTTATCTATGGCTACACCTTC. Its protein is CASSPRTGLLIYGYTF.

This rearrangement joins TRBV5-1 to TRBJ2-7; 7 bases line up with TRBD1. V lost 4 bases, J lost 3 bases, and 10 bases stayed unmatched. The CDR3 is 15 amino acids. Germline loops: CDR1 SGHRS, CDR2 YFSETQ. The CDR3, as DNA: TGCGCCAGCAGCCCGAAGACAGGGCCTAACTACGAGCAGTACTTC. Encoded protein: CASSPKTGPNYEQYF.

Points on this clone: Other nucleotide sequences in the sample specify the same CDR3. The V call is TRBV18, the J call TRBJ1-1; D might be TRBD1 (5 bases). Germline CDR1 reads KGHSH; CDR2 reads LQKENI. Trimming took off 3 bases at V and 0 bases at J, with 8 bases between the two ends. The CDR3 runs 14 residues. CDR3 sequence (DNA): TGTGCCAGCTCACCTCAAGGGGTGAACACTGAAGCTTTCTTT. Encoded protein: CASSPQGVNTEAFF.

The chain couples TRBV6-5 to TRBJ1-5, with D perhaps TRBD1 (6 bases). The V and J ends lost 8 bases and 3 bases respectively, with 14 bases between them. CDR3 size: 14 residues. The germline CDR1 and CDR2 sequences are MNHEY and SVGAGI. The CDR3 loop reads CASWAGEVNQPQHF. The CDR3 nucleotides are TGTGCCAGCTGGGCAGGGGAGGTCAATCAGCCCCAGCATTTT.

V and J are TRBV5-1 and TRBJ2-1; 11 nucleotides match TRBD2. There are 19 residues in the CDR3. The germline CDR1 and CDR2 sequences are SGHRS and YFSETQ. V trimming: 1 base; J trimming: 0 bases; junction bases outside the gene matches: 9. The CDR3 sequence: CASSLILAGGPPSYNEQFF. The CDR3 nucleotides read TGCGCCAGCAGCTTGATTCTAGCGGGAGGACCCCCCTCCTACAATGAGCAGTTCTTC.

This chain uses TRBV7-8 with TRBJ2-1; D remains ambiguous. Germline assignment: CDR1 SGHVS and CDR2 FQNEAQ. Deletions cut 3 bases from V and 0 bases from J, with 12 bases between. The CDR3 sequence is 16 residues long. The CDR3: CASSFLIFGSYNEQFF. CDR3 in DNA: TGTGCCAGCAGCTTTCTTATTTTTGGCTCCTACAATGAGCAGTTCTTC.

This chain joins TRBV21-1 and TRBJ2-4. TRBV21-1 is labeled a pseudogene. This CDR3 is 19 amino acids long. The CDR3 sequence: CASSKVTGTENLAKNIQYF. The CDR3 DNA reads TGTGCCAGCAGCAAAGTGACCGGGACCGAGAATTTAGCCAAAAACATTCAGTACTTC.

The V and J genes are TRBV15 and TRBJ2-1, with D unresolved. The CDR3 consists of 11 residues. Per germline, CDR1 LNHNV and CDR2 YYDKDF (reference sequence). The V end was cut by 2 bases, the J end by 5 bases, with 1 base between. The CDR3 nucleotides are TGTGCCACCAGCAGAAACAATGAGCAGTTCTTC. Translating gives CATSRNNEQFF.